One sample yielded the 30 T cell receptor beta chains listed below, sequenced in a study of OX40 agonist ivuxolimab in advanced cancers. Profiling relied on immunoSEQ multiplex PCR, and the TCRdb table lists in-frame clones only, not all of them. Here the sample spans about 67,000 clones, about 90% being singletons. The source material was CD4+ or CD8+ T cells sorted from blood, sampled in a trial of the OX40 agonist ivuxolimab. These TCRs come from an adult with an advanced solid tumor such as melanoma, head and neck, liver or kidney cancer.

The V call is TRBV7-9, the J call TRBJ1-2; D is unresolved. CDR3 length: 16 residues. Germline CDR1 is SEHNR and CDR2 is FQNEAQ (reference sequence). The V gene lost 1 base and the J gene lost 4 bases, with 16 bases spanning the gap. CDR3: CASSLGGAREAYGYTF. CDR3 DNA sequence: TGTGCCAGCAGCTTAGGTGGAGCGAGGGAGGCCTATGGCTACACCTTC.

The chain has TRBV19 and TRBJ2-2, with 10 bases fitting TRBD1. Germline CDR1 is LNHDA and CDR2 is SQIVND (reference sequence). The CDR3 runs to 13 residues. The CDR3 bases are TGTGCGGGAGGACAGGGGGAGATCGGGGAGCTGTTTTTT. Encoded protein: CAGGQGEIGELFF.

This chain connects TRBV11-2 to TRBJ2-1; D may be TRBD2 (7 bases). This CDR3 has 15 residues. V was clipped by 2 bases and J by 5 bases, with 13 bases between them. The V gene's germline CDR1 is SGHAT and CDR2 FQNNGV. The CDR3 is CASSLSGGRDNEQFF. The DNA of the CDR3 is TGTGCCAGCAGCTTATCCGGGGGGCGGGACAATGAGCAGTTCTTC.

The V gene is TRBV11-2, the J gene TRBJ2-1; 12 bases line up with TRBD2. The CDR3 is made up of 16 amino acids. Germline V gene data show CDR1 as SGHAT and CDR2 as FQNNGV. J was trimmed by 7 bases and V by 7 bases; bases with no gene match: 11. The DNA for the CDR3 is TGTGCCAGCACTCCCGCTAGCGGGGGGGCCGTAAATGAGCAGTTCTTC. It is translated as CASTPASGGAVNEQFF.

The V and J genes are TRBV9 and TRBJ2-1, with D hard to call. Trimming shortened V by 0 bases and J by 6 bases, and 16 bases separated the two germline ends. Germline CDR1 reads SGDLS; CDR2 reads YYNGEE. The CDR3 runs to 16 residues. CDR3 in amino acids: CASSVATPPARNEQFF. CDR3 sequence (DNA): TGTGCCAGCAGCGTAGCAACTCCCCCCGCACGCAATGAGCAGTTCTTC.

CDR3 amino acids: CASSSFLLGGNEQFF. In nucleotides, the CDR3 is TGTGCCAGCAGCTCATTCCTCCTCGGCGGTAATGAGCAGTTCTTC. The rearrangement uses TRBV7-2 and TRBJ2-1; D unclear. V was clipped by 4 bases and J by 7 bases, with 17 bases between them. CDR3 length: 15 amino acids. The V gene's germline CDR1 is SGHTA and CDR2 FQGNSA.

The V and J genes are TRBV11-2 and TRBJ1-6; D is undetermined. The V end lost 4 bases, the J end lost 8 bases, and 12 bases lay between the germline ends. The CDR3 is 14 amino acids. Germline assignment: CDR1 SGHAT and CDR2 FQNNGV. The CDR3 region has the DNA TGTGCCAGCAGCTCTCGTGCCGGGGATTCACCCCTCCACTTT. Amino acids: CASSSRAGDSPLHF.

The rearrangement joins TRBV14 to TRBJ1-4; D unclear. Germline-derived CDR1 and CDR2 are SGHDN and FVKESK. The V end lost 0 bases, the J end lost 7 bases, and 6 bases lay between the germline ends. The CDR3 is 13 amino acids. The CDR3 sequence: CASSQDYSEKLFF. DNA for the CDR3: TGTGCCAGCAGCCAAGATTACTCTGAAAAACTGTTTTTT.

The V and J genes are TRBV5-1 and TRBJ2-2, with 14 bases that match TRBD2. V dropped 4 bases and J dropped 0; count of bases not matched to a gene: 8. The CDR3 spans 19 residues. CDR1 SGHRS and CDR2 YFSETQ come from the germline V gene. The CDR3 region is CASSRRTSGRPANTGELFF. In nucleotides, the CDR3 is TGCGCCAGCAGCCGGCGGACTAGCGGGAGGCCCGCGAACACCGGGGAGCTGTTTTTT.

The genes are TRBV14 and TRBJ1-2; TRBD1 might be the D (5 bases). The V gene lost 0 bases and the J gene lost 2 bases, with 7 bases spanning the gap. The CDR3 runs 14 residues. Per germline, CDR1 SGHDN and CDR2 FVKESK. For the CDR3, the DNA is TGTGCCAGCAGCCAAGAGAGGGGAAACTATGGCTACACCTTC. Protein product: CASSQERGNYGYTF.

This chain uses TRBV9 with TRBJ2-7; D gene uncertain. Deletions cut 4 bases from V and 4 bases from J, with 18 bases between. CDR3 size: 15 residues. Per the germline V gene, CDR1 is SGDLS and CDR2 is YYNGEE. CDR3 in amino acids: CASSILPGTPYEQYF. CDR3 DNA sequence: TGTGCCAGCAGCATACTTCCGGGCACACCATACGAGCAGTACTTC.

The CDR3 DNA reads TGTGCCAGCAGCCAAGAGACAGGAGCAACCTATAATTCACCCCTCCACTTT. This translates into CASSQETGATYNSPLHF. The rearrangement joins TRBV14 to TRBJ1-6; the D gene is possibly TRBD1 (6 bases). V dropped 0 bases and J dropped 2 bases, with 11 bases sitting between them. Germline CDR1 is SGHDN and CDR2 is FVKESK. The CDR3 covers 17 residues.

The chain carries TRBV19 and TRBJ1-1; 9 bases fit TRBD1. Germline lookup yields CDR1 LNHDA and CDR2 SQIVND (reference sequence). The V and J ends lost 6 bases and 0 bases, in that order; junction bases with no gene match: 5. The CDR3 spans 15 residues. In DNA, the CDR3 is TGTGCCAGTAGCTCGACAGGGGGTTTGAACACTGAAGCTTTCTTT. Translated, it gives CASSSTGGLNTEAFF.

The gene calls are TRBV19 and TRBJ1-5, with D uncertain. Trimming stripped 1 base from V and 0 bases from J, with 7 bases between. CDR1 and CDR2 from the germline V gene are LNHDA and SQIVND (reference sequence). This CDR3 comprises 15 residues. The CDR3 sequence is CASSIARGSNQPQHF. CDR3 nucleotides: TGTGCCAGTAGTATAGCCCGGGGTAGCAATCAGCCCCAGCATTTT.

The J gene is TRBJ2-7, the V gene TRBV7-2; weak D call: TRBD1 (7 bases). CDR1 and CDR2 from the germline V gene are SGHTA and FQGNSA. V shed 1 base and J shed 4 bases, with 14 bases lying between them. The CDR3 is 15 amino acids. The CDR3 spells CASSLDQGGGYEQYF. CDR3 nucleotide sequence: TGTGCCAGCAGCTTAGACCAGGGGGGAGGTTACGAGCAGTACTTC. Full variable domain (remainder filled in from reference TRBV7-2 and TRBJ2-7): GAGVSQSPSNKVTEKGKDVELRCDPISGHTALYWYRQSLGQGLEFLIYFQGNSAPDKSGLPSDRFSAERTGGSVSTLTIQRTQQEDSAVYLCASSLDQGGGYEQYFGPGTRLTVT.

The CDR3 reads CASTGTSGTYNEQFF. The CDR3 DNA reads TGCGCCAGCACTGGGACTAGCGGCACCTACAATGAGCAGTTCTTC. The V and J genes are TRBV5-1 and TRBJ2-1; 11 positions agree with TRBD2. Germline V lookup: CDR1 SGHRS, CDR2 YFSETQ. This CDR3 comprises 15 residues. J gave up 2 bases and V 6 bases, and 4 bases lay outside the gene matches.

The sample holds one count of this clone. This chain connects TRBV29-1 to TRBJ2-3; TRBD2 matches at 9 bases. The CDR3 has 18 residues. The V gene end was trimmed by 4 bases and the J gene end by 5 bases; junction bases not matched to a gene: 19. Germline V gene data show CDR1 as SQVTM and CDR2 as ANQGSEA. CDR3 loop: CSVVPLFNRGGAQDTQYF. In DNA, the CDR3 is TGCAGCGTTGTGCCCCTATTTAATCGCGGGGGGGCCCAAGATACGCAGTATTTT.

The chain joins TRBV11-3 to TRBJ2-1; D unresolved. Germline assignment: CDR1 SGHNT and CDR2 YENEEA. CDR3 length: 11 amino acids. The V end lost 4 bases, the J end lost 7 bases, and 5 bases lay between the germline ends. The CDR3 nucleotides are TGTGCCAGCAGCTCCATGAATGAGCAGTTCTTC. Its protein is CASSSMNEQFF.

V and J are TRBV11-2 and TRBJ1-2; D not resolved. V dropped 4 bases and J dropped 2 bases, with 14 bases sitting between them. From germline, CDR1 is SGHAT and CDR2 FQNNGV. CDR3 size: 15 residues. The CDR3 sequence is CASSSPGEGNYGYTF. The CDR3, as DNA: TGTGCCAGCAGCTCGCCGGGCGAGGGAAACTATGGCTACACCTTC.

The V call is TRBV30, the J call TRBJ2-3; possibly TRBD2 for D (6 bases). Trimming took off 2 bases at V and 4 bases at J, with 19 bases between the two ends. CDR3 length equals 16 residues. CDR1 is GTSNPN, CDR2 SVGIG, per germline (reference sequence). The CDR3 spells CAWSSPAGRRADTQYF. In nucleotides, the CDR3 is TGTGCCTGGAGTTCCCCCGCAGGGAGGAGGGCAGATACGCAGTATTTT.

DNA for the CDR3: TGTGCCAGCAGCACGGGACTAGCGGGCCCACTGGGAGAGACCCAGTACTTC. Protein: CASSTGLAGPLGETQYF. This rearrangement joins TRBV5-2 to TRBJ2-5; the tabulated D call, TRBD2, remains unverified against the DNA. TRBV5-2 is described as a pseudogene. CDR3 length equals 17 residues.

The chain is built from TRBV7-2 and TRBJ2-7; 9 bases fit TRBD1. Trimming removed 2 bases from V and 9 bases from J; junction bases left unmatched: 8. The V gene's germline CDR1 is SGHTA and CDR2 FQGNSA. The CDR3 totals 14 residues. This CDR3 reads CASSLMGQGGGQYF. The CDR3 DNA sequence: TGTGCCAGCAGCTTAATGGGACAGGGAGGGGGGCAGTACTTC.

The chain employs TRBV11-2 and TRBJ2-7, with 10 bases that match TRBD1. The ends lost 5 bases at V and 6 bases at J; junction bases unmatched: 10. The CDR3 runs to 15 residues. Germline CDR1 and CDR2: SGHAT and FQNNGV. The CDR3 DNA reads as TGTGCCAGCAGCCCACCCGGGACAGGGGTCGGCGAGCAGTACTTC. This encodes CASSPPGTGVGEQYF. Drawing the rest from reference TRBV11-2 and TRBJ2-7, the complete variable domain is EAGVAQSPRYKIIEKRQSVAFWCNPISGHATLYWYQQILGQGPKLLIQFQNNGVVDDSQLPKDRFSAERLKGVDSTLKIQPAKLEDSAVYLCASSPPGTGVGEQYFGPGTRLTVT.

The count of this clone is one. The genes are TRBV5-5 and TRBJ2-7; D is uncertain. The germline V gene encodes CDR1 SGHKS and CDR2 YYEKEE (reference sequence). The V gene lost 2 bases and the J gene lost 3 bases, with 6 bases spanning the gap. There are 12 residues in the CDR3. DNA for the CDR3: TGTGCCAGCAGCTTTGTCAGCTACGAGCAGTACTTC. This gives the protein CASSFVSYEQYF.

This clone was picked up a small number of times. The V gene is TRBV2, the J gene TRBJ2-4, with no clear D. Trimming removed 6 bases from V and 0 bases from J, with 9 bases in between. CDR1 and CDR2 from the germline V gene are SNHLY and FYNNEI. The CDR3 consists of 14 residues. DNA of the CDR3: TGTGCCAGCAGGGAGTCAATAGCCAAAAACATTCAGTACTTC. Amino acids: CASRESIAKNIQYF.

The chain has TRBV4-2 and TRBJ2-5; D is ambiguous. The J call may be wrong; the DNA end is better matched by TRBJ2-7. Germline values: CDR1 LGHNA, CDR2 YNFKEQ. The CDR3 loop spans 16 amino acids. This CDR3 is CASSQEVRLTNYEQYF. As DNA, the CDR3 is TGTGCCAGCAGCCAAGAAGTTCGGCTTACCAACTACGAGCAGTACTTC.

This clone is a singleton in its sample. The rearrangement joins TRBV18 to TRBJ2-5, with 9 bases identical to TRBD1. V was clipped by 2 bases and J by 2 bases; unmatched bases: 3. This CDR3 is 15 amino acids long. CDR1 is KGHSH, CDR2 LQKENI, per germline. CDR3 loop: CASSPFDRGQETQYF. For the CDR3, the DNA is TGTGCCAGCTCACCATTCGACAGGGGGCAAGAGACCCAGTACTTC.

The chain employs TRBV21-1 and TRBJ2-2. TRBV21-1 has pseudogene status. CDR3 size: 12 residues. This chain's CDR3 is CASSKKAGELFF. The CDR3 coding sequence is TGTGCCAGCAGCAAGAAGGCCGGGGAGCTGTTTTTT.

The genes are TRBV28 and TRBJ1-2, with 7 bases lining up with TRBD1. This CDR3 has 15 residues. Germline lookup yields CDR1 MDHEN and CDR2 SYDVKM. V trimming: 3 bases; J trimming: 3 bases; junction bases outside the gene matches: 7. DNA of the CDR3: TGTGCCAGCAGTTTGACCACAGGGGTCTACTATGGCTACACCTTC. Translated, it gives CASSLTTGVYYGYTF.

The chain employs TRBV19 and TRBJ1-5; 9 bases agree with TRBD1. With 7 bases clipped from V and 3 bases from J, the junction kept 7 bases outside the gene matches. Germline V CDR1 and CDR2: LNHDA, SQIVND (reference sequence). The CDR3 spans 15 residues. CDR3 bases: TGTGCCAGTATGAGGACAGGGGTTTTCAATCAGCCCCAGCATTTT. The encoded protein is CASMRTGVFNQPQHF.